This T cell receptor (beta chain) is drawn from a study of beta chain features in type 1 diabetes. Germline trimming cut 10 bases from V and 4 bases from J; bases unmatched to any gene: 14. Per germline, CDR1 MDHEN and CDR2 SYDVKM. The CDR3 length is 15 residues. Each of the sorted populations had a purity greater than 95%. This clone has just a few counts. Its antigen is undetermined. Broader study findings: Patients with Type 1 diabetes showed moderately but significantly shorter TCRB CDR3s in all four CD4+ subsets. Any HLA effect on TCRB rearrangement was left unresolved by small sub-analyses.

Sequencing targeted expressed TCRB transcripts, as all isolated RNA had been reverse transcribed. Only in-frame clones appear in the TCRdb table, and some are missing; sequencing was by immunoSEQ multiplex PCR. The sample yields fewer than 650,000 clones, 15% to 19% seen once. J is TRBJ1-2 and V is TRBV28; 8 bases agree with TRBD1. Material for sequencing was naive CD4+ T cells from blood. The sequence derives from a man aged 18-30 years in good health. The CDR3 loop is CATDKRGQGGYGYTF. CDR3 nucleotides: TGTGCCACCGACAAGCGTGGACAGGGAGGCTATGGCTACACCTTC.